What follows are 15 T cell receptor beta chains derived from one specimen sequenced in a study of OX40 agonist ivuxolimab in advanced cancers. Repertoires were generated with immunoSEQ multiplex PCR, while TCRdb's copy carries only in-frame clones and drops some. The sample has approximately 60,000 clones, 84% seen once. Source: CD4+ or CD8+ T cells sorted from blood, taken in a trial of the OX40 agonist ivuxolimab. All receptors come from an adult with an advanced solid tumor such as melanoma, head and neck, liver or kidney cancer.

CDR3 nucleotide sequence: TGTGCCAGCAGTGACGACAGGCCAATATTTAACAATGAGCAGTTCTTC. Amino acids: CASSDDRPIFNNEQFF. This sequence joins TRBV2 and TRBJ2-1; tentative D call: TRBD1 (6 bases). V lost 3 bases, J lost 5 bases, and 17 bases lay in between. Per germline, CDR1 SNHLY and CDR2 FYNNEI. CDR3 length: 16 amino acids. Full variable domain (missing parts from reference TRBV2 and TRBJ2-1): EPEVTQTPSHQVTQMGQEVILRCVPISNHLYFYWYRQILGQKVEFLVSFYNNEISEKSEIFDDQFSVERPDGSNFTLKIRSTKLEDSAMYFCASSDDRPIFNNEQFFGPGTRLTVL.

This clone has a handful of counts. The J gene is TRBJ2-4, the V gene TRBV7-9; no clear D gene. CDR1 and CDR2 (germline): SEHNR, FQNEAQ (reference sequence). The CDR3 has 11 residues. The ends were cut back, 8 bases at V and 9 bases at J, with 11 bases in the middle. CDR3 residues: CASERESIQYF. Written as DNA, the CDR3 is TGTGCCAGCGAGAGAGAGAGCATTCAGTACTTC.

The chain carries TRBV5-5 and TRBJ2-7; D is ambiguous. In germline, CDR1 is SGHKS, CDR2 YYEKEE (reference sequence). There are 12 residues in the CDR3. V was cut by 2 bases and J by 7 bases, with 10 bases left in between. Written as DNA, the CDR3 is TGTGCCAGCAGCTTCATAGTTAGTGAGCAGTACTTC. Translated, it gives CASSFIVSEQYF.

CDR3 amino acids: CASSQGGQGNYGYTF. The CDR3 region has the DNA TGCGCCAGCAGCCAAGGGGGACAGGGAAACTATGGCTACACCTTC. The chain is built from TRBV4-3 and TRBJ1-2, with 9 bases matching TRBD1. Germline V gene sequence: CDR1 LGHNA, CDR2 YSLEER. This CDR3 comprises 15 residues. Unmatched junction bases numbered 2, after V lost 1 base and J lost 2 bases.

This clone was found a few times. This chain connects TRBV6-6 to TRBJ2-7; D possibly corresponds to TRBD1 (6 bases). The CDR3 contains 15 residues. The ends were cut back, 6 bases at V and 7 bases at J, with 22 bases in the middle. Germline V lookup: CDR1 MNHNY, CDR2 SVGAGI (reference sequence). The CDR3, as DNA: TGTGCCAGCAGCCCGACAGGCAGGACGGCTTATGAGCAGTACTTC. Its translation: CASSPTGRTAYEQYF.

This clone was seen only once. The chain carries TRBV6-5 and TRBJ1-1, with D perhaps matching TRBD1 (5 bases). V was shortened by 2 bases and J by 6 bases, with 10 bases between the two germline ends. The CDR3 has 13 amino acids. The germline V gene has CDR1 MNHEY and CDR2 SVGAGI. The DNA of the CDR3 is TGTGCCAGCAGTTACAGTCAGGGCGCTGAAGCTTTCTTT. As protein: CASSYSQGAEAFF.

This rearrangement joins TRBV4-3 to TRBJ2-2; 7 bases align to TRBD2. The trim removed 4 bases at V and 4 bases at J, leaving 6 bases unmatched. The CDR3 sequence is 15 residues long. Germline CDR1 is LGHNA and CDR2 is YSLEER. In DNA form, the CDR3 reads TGCGCCAGCAGCCCGGGACTATCTGTCACCGGGGAGCTGTTTTTT. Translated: CASSPGLSVTGELFF.

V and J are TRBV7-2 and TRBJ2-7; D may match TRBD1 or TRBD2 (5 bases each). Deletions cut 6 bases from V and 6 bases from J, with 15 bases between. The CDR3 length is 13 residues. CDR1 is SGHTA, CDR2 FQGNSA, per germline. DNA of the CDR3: TGTGCCAGCAGTCCGGGGCTTGCTGGCGAGCAGTACTTC. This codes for CASSPGLAGEQYF.

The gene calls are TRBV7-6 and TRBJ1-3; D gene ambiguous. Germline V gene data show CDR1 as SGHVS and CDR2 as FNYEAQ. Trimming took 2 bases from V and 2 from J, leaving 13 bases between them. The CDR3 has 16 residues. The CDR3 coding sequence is TGTGCCAGCAGCTTAAGTACGTCCCGCGCTGGAAACACCATATATTTT. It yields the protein CASSLSTSRAGNTIYF.

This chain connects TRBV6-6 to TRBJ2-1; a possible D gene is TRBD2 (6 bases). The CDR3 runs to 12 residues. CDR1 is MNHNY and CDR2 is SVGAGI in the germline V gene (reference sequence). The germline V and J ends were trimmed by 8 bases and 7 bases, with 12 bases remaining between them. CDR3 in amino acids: CASRDFWNEQFF. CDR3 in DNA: TGTGCCAGCCGGGACTTTTGGAATGAGCAGTTCTTC.

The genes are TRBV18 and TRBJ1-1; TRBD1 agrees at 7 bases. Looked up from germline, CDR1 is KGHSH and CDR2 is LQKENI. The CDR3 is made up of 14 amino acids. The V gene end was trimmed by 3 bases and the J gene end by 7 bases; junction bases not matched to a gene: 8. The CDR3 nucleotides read TGTGCCAGCTCACCGACAGGGTTGACTTTTGAAGCTTTCTTT. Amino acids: CASSPTGLTFEAFF.

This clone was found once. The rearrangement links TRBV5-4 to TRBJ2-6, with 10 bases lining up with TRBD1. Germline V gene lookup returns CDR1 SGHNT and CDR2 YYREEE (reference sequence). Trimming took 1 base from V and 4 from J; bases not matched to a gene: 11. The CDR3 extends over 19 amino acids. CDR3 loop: CASSLPSPGTGAGANVLTF. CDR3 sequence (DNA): TGTGCCAGCAGCTTGCCTAGTCCCGGGACAGGGGCCGGGGCCAACGTCCTGACTTTC.

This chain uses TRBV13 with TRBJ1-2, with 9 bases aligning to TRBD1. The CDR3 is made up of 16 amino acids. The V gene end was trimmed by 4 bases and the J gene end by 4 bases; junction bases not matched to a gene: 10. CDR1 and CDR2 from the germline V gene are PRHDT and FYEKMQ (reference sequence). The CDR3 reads CASSSSSGTGIYGYTF. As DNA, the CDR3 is TGTGCCAGCAGCTCCTCATCCGGGACAGGGATCTATGGCTACACCTTC.

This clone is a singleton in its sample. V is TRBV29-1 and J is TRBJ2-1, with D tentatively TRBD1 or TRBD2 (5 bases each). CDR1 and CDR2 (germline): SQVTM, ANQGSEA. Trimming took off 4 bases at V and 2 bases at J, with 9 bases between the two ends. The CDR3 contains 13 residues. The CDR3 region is CSVGRDAYNEQFF. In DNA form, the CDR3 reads TGCAGCGTTGGCAGGGACGCCTACAATGAGCAGTTCTTC.

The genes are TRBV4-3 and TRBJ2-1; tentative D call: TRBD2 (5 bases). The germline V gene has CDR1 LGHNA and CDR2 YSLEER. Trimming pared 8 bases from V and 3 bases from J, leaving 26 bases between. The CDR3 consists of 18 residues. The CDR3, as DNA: TGCGCCAGCCGAACCATAACTAGGACTTGCCAAATCTACAATGAGCAGTTCTTC. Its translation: CASRTITRTCQIYNEQFF.